A selection of T cell receptor beta chains follows, all from one sample in a study of high-grade serous ovarian cancer treatment subgroups. Produced via immunoSEQ multiplex PCR; TCRdb's table is partial and in-frame only. The sample shows a few hundred clones, 60% to 85% of them seen only once. The sequenced sample was tumor tissue. The source of these receptors is a human donor with high-grade serous ovarian cancer. CDR3s include the opening cysteine and the closing phenylalanine or tryptophan. D genes are given only for firm matches. Rows may omit the clone size; those that give it use once, few, many or a size class.

j_call clone_size v_call d_call cdr3_aa cdr3_nt
TRBJ2-1 - TRBV6-4 TRBD2 CASRWLAGGGNEQFF TGTGCCAGCAGATGGCTAGCGGGAGGCGGCAATGAGCAGTTCTTC
TRBJ1-1 - TRBV19 - CASSASISTEAFF TGTGCCAGTAGCGCGTCCATCTCCACTGAAGCTTTCTTT
TRBJ1-2 - TRBV28 - CASHFPGDDGYTF TGTGCCAGCCATTTTCCCGGGGATGATGGCTACACCTTC
TRBJ2-7 - TRBV25-1 - CASSEPTTGLYYEQYF TGTGCCAGCAGTGAGCCTACCACAGGGCTGTACTACGAGCAGTACTTC
TRBJ2-7 - TRBV7-9 TRBD2 CASSAGRSSYEQYF TGTGCCAGCAGCGCCGGGAGGAGCTCCTACGAGCAGTACTTC
TRBJ1-5 - TRBV6-1 - CASSGAGPHQPQHF TGTGCCAGCAGTGGAGCAGGTCCGCATCAGCCCCAGCATTTT
TRBJ1-2 - TRBV5-8 TRBD1 CASSFLSGTGTYGYTF TGTGCCAGCAGCTTTTTATCCGGGACAGGGACCTATGGCTACACCTTC
TRBJ2-7 - TRBV27 - CASSTRDEQYF TGTGCCAGCAGTACTAGGGACGAGCAGTACTTC
TRBJ1-1 - TRBV19 TRBD1 CASSTPGQEGGAFF TGTGCCAGTAGTACACCGGGACAGGAAGGTGGGGCTTTCTTT
TRBJ1-4 - TRBV5-5 - CASRIDPEARKLFF TGTGCCAGCAGGATTGACCCTGAAGCGAGGAAACTGTTTTTT
TRBJ2-1 - TRBV9 - CASSHPRRESYNEQFF TGTGCCAGCAGCCATCCACGGAGGGAATCCTACAATGAGCAGTTCTTC
TRBJ2-5 - TRBV5-1 TRBD1 CASSSETGLGETQYF TGCGCCAGCAGCTCTGAGACAGGGCTCGGAGAGACCCAGTACTTC
TRBJ2-2 - TRBV4-3 - CASSQEARVSNPNTGELFF TGCGCCAGCAGCCAAGAAGCCAGGGTTTCTAATCCGAACACCGGGGAGCTGTTTTTT
TRBJ2-5 - TRBV5-6 - CASSLVMLEGSQYF TGTGCCAGCAGCTTGGTTATGTTAGAAGGTTCCCAGTACTTC
TRBJ1-1 - TRBV5-1 - CASSLGFRGGSNTEAFF TGCGCCAGCAGCTTGGGGTTCAGAGGGGGATCGAACACTGAAGCTTTCTTT
TRBJ1-4 - TRBV5-5 - CASSLISGQAEKLFF TGTGCCAGCAGCTTAATCTCAGGCCAGGCTGAAAAACTGTTTTTT
TRBJ2-1 - TRBV7-9 - CASSFYNEQFF TGTGCCAGCAGCTTCTACAATGAGCAGTTCTTC
TRBJ1-3 - TRBV28 - CASSSDSLGNTIYF TGTGCCAGCAGTTCGGACTCTTTAGGGAACACCATATATTTT
TRBJ1-4 - TRBV5-6 - CASSLAGEDEKLFF TGTGCCAGCAGCTTGGCGGGAGAGGATGAAAAACTGTTTTTT
TRBJ2-1 - TRBV9 - CASSVEQDEQFF TGTGCCAGCAGCGTAGAACAGGATGAGCAGTTCTTC
TRBJ1-5 - TRBV12-5 - CASGLGRYSNQPQHF TGTGCTAGTGGTCTAGGACGTTATAGCAATCAGCCCCAGCATTTT
TRBJ2-7 - TRBV19 TRBD1 CASSIGQGADEQYF TGTGCCAGTAGTATAGGACAGGGGGCCGACGAGCAGTACTTC
TRBJ1-2 - TRBV29-1 - CSVEEWTPNGGYTF TGCAGCGTTGAAGAATGGACACCAAACGGGGGCTACACCTTC
TRBJ2-2 few TRBV9 - CASSPDPNTGELFF TGTGCCAGCAGCCCGGACCCGAACACCGGGGAGCTGTTTTTT
TRBJ2-7 - TRBV5-1 TRBD2 CASSLDPAGSSYEQYF TGCGCCAGCAGCTTGGACCCAGCGGGGTCCTCCTACGAGCAGTACTTC
TRBJ2-2 - TRBV5-4 TRBD2 CASSPEVGGAGELFF TGTGCCAGCAGCCCCGAGGTGGGAGGGGCCGGGGAGCTGTTTTTT
TRBJ1-2 - TRBV19 TRBD1 CATTDRGYGYTF TGTGCCACCACGGACAGGGGCTATGGCTACACCTTC
TRBJ2-2 - TRBV5-1 TRBD2 CASSFDGGRDTGELFF TGCGCCAGCAGCTTCGACGGCGGGAGGGACACCGGGGAGCTGTTTTTT
TRBJ2-3 - TRBV7-8 TRBD2 CASSTTQREIDTQYF TGTGCCAGCAGCACTACGCAGCGGGAGATAGATACGCAGTATTTT
TRBJ1-3 - TRBV7-6 - CASSPDNSGNTIYF TGTGCCAGCAGCCCCGACAACTCTGGAAACACCATATATTTT
TRBJ1-2 - TRBV25-1 - CASSRGGGRFGGYTF TGTGCCAGCAGTCGGGGGGGCGGCCGCTTCGGGGGCTACACCTTC
TRBJ2-5 - TRBV10-1 - CASPRRRETQYF TGCGCCAGCCCTAGAAGGAGAGAGACCCAGTACTTC
TRBJ1-3 - TRBV10-3 - CAISGGQTAGNTIYF TGTGCCATCAGTGGGGGGCAAACCGCTGGAAACACCATATATTTT
TRBJ2-3 - TRBV11-2 - CASSLWDTQYF TGTGCCAGCTCCCTTTGGGATACGCAGTATTTT